This T cell receptor (beta chain) emerged from a study of early T cells in non-severe SARS-CoV-2 infection. About the study: Bulk RNA taken from unsorted whole blood was sequenced, leaving chains unpaired.

In the library, individual cDNA molecules carried attached unique molecular identifiers. MiXCR, applied by TCRdb to the 5' RACE reads, yields one record per CDR3 protein. There are more than 65,000 distinct CDR3 sequences in the sample; around 13% occur only once, and approximately 3.8% lies in the top ten. This CDR3 contains 12 residues. V was cut by 7 bases and J by 4 bases, with 13 bases left in between. The V gene's germline CDR1 is SQVTM and CDR2 ANQGSEA. In its sample, this clonotype was seen many times. Its antigen is still unknown. Study-level findings and limits: Comparison of clonotypes with VDJdb favored anti-spike CD8 responses while missing private and CD4 specificities.

This clonotype was sampled from an adult who was a healthcare worker with PCR-confirmed SARS-CoV-2 infection or an uninfected control (not recorded which). Material: whole blood, obtained at baseline. This sequence joins TRBV29-1 and TRBJ2-5; no definite D call. The CDR3 sequence is CSADAASETQYF. The CDR3, as DNA: TGCAGCGCGGACGCCGCGTCAGAGACCCAGTACTTC.